This T cell receptor (beta chain) is from a study of cytomegalovirus exposure and HLA in healthy donors. Details on this clone: Its matching antigen is unknown.

The PCR had 60 Vbeta and 13 Jbeta primers. TCRdb keeps only in-frame clones here, not all; method: immunoSEQ multiplex PCR. The sample has approximately 140,000 clones; over 75% are singletons. The CDR3 runs to 17 residues. The germline gives CDR1 SGHVS, CDR2 FQNEAQ. V lost 2 bases and J lost 9; bases outside the gene matches: 11. Findings and caveats of the study: Serostatus for CMV was the only available immune exposure information. Later analysis found that TCR beta chains associated with HLA were more clonally expanded than other, equally common chains. Most TCR beta V segments were productive about 87% or about 30% of the time in an earlier analysis.

The clonotype was recovered from a boy between 10 and 17 years old in good health and CMV-seronegative. The chain links TRBV7-8 to TRBJ2-1; 12 nucleotides line up with TRBD2. The sequenced sample consisted of PBMCs. The chain's CDR3 is CASSLSSGRAWESEQFF. The CDR3 DNA follows: TGTGCCAGCAGCTTATCTAGCGGGAGGGCCTGGGAAAGTGAGCAGTTCTTC.